What follows are 26 T cell receptor beta chains derived from one specimen sequenced in a study of cytomegalovirus exposure and HLA in healthy donors. With 60 Vbeta and 13 Jbeta primers, the PCR was carried out. TCRdb's copy holds only in-frame clones and misses some; the assay was immunoSEQ multiplex PCR. The sample lists under 150,000 clones, roughly 84% occurring once. The sequenced sample consisted of PBMCs. Receptors originate from a middle-aged man in good health and CMV-seronegative.

J is TRBJ1-2 and V is TRBV29-1; maybe TRBD1 (6 bases). The V end lost 6 bases, the J end lost 7 bases, and 18 bases lay between the germline ends. This CDR3 comprises 13 residues. Per germline, CDR1 SQVTM and CDR2 ANQGSEA. This chain's CDR3 is CSVPMGGRGGYTF. CDR3 nucleotides: TGCAGCGTCCCGATGGGGGGGCGAGGTGGCTACACCTTC.

The chain joins TRBV20-1 to TRBJ1-6, with D possibly TRBD1 on 5 matching bases. Germline CDR1 and CDR2: DFQATT and SNEGSKA (reference sequence). The CDR3 covers 11 residues. Trimming took 6 bases from V and 5 from J, leaving 5 bases between them. CDR3 sequence (DNA): TGCAGTGCAGGGGATAATTCACCCCTCCACTTT. This codes for CSAGDNSPLHF.

The chain has TRBV5-4 and TRBJ2-3, with 7 bases fitting TRBD1. CDR1 and CDR2 from the germline V gene are SGHNT and YYREEE (reference sequence). The V gene end was trimmed by 6 bases and the J gene end by 3 bases; junction bases not matched to a gene: 7. This CDR3 comprises 14 residues. The CDR3 is CASTLGGQTDTQYF. The DNA for the CDR3 is TGTGCCAGCACGTTAGGGGGCCAGACAGATACGCAGTATTTT.

The chain carries TRBV2 and TRBJ1-1, with 10 positions matching TRBD1. This CDR3 spans 14 amino acids. V shed 4 bases, J shed 6 bases, and the junction held 5 bases outside the gene matches. Germline V CDR1 and CDR2: SNHLY, FYNNEI. The DNA of the CDR3 is TGTGCCAGCAGTGGGACAGGGGGTCGGTCTGAAGCTTTCTTT. Translated: CASSGTGGRSEAFF. The complete variable domain, with remaining parts taken from reference TRBV2 and TRBJ1-1, reads EPEVTQTPSHQVTQMGQEVILRCVPISNHLYFYWYRQILGQKVEFLVSFYNNEISEKSEIFDDQFSVERPDGSNFTLKIRSTKLEDSAMYFCASSGTGGRSEAFFGQGTRLTVV.

CDR3 in DNA: TGTGCCAGTAGTATAACAGGGGGTTCCCTCTCCTACGAGCAGTACTTC. It codes for CASSITGGSLSYEQYF. V and J are TRBV19 and TRBJ2-7; 8 bases agree with TRBD1. The CDR3 totals 16 residues. Trimming cost V 2 bases and J 0 bases; bases outside gene matches: 6. Germline CDR1 is LNHDA and CDR2 is SQIVND (reference sequence).

The J gene is TRBJ1-2, the V gene TRBV30, with TRBD1 identical over 9 bases. The CDR3 length is 14 residues. The trim removed 3 bases at V and 7 bases at J, leaving 9 bases unmatched. The germline V gene has CDR1 GTSNPN and CDR2 SVGIG (reference sequence). CDR3 protein: CAWSDTGGAGGYTF. Here the CDR3 DNA reads TGTGCCTGGAGCGATACAGGGGGCGCGGGTGGCTACACCTTC. Full variable domain (rest looked up from reference TRBV30 and TRBJ1-2): SQTIHQWPATLVQPVGSPLSLECTVEGTSNPNLYWYRQAAGRGLQLLFYSVGIGQISSEVPQNLSASRPQDRQFILSSKKLLLSDSGFYLCAWSDTGGAGGYTFGSGTRLTVV.

The V call is TRBV2, the J call TRBJ1-5; D is unresolved. The germline CDR1 and CDR2 sequences are SNHLY and FYNNEI. The CDR3 runs 15 residues. V was trimmed by 7 bases and J by 0 bases, leaving 13 bases between them. This CDR3 reads CASNPEGVSNQPQHF. CDR3 bases: TGTGCCAGCAACCCCGAAGGAGTTAGCAATCAGCCCCAGCATTTT.

The genes are TRBV29-1 and TRBJ2-2; D may be TRBD2 (5 bases). The CDR3 extends over 12 amino acids. The ends were cut back, 7 bases at V and 7 bases at J, with 13 bases in the middle. Germline assignment: CDR1 SQVTM and CDR2 ANQGSEA. This chain's CDR3 is CSALRGIGELFF. CDR3 nucleotide sequence: TGCAGCGCCCTAAGAGGGATCGGGGAGCTGTTTTTT.

The table lists this clone with a count of one. This chain joins TRBV2 and TRBJ2-5, with D tentatively TRBD2 (7 bases). The J call may be incorrect, as the DNA end agrees better with TRBJ2-7. Germline CDR1 is SNHLY and CDR2 is FYNNEI. The CDR3 has 15 amino acids. CDR3 residues: CASSPTGGGTYEQYF. CDR3 coding DNA: TGTGCCAGCAGTCCCACTGGCGGGGGCACCTACGAGCAGTACTTC.

In regard to this clone: One end of the junction fails to match germline, which may point to a read error. The V and J genes are TRBV2 and TRBJ2-7, with D possibly TRBD1 on 6 matching bases. The CDR3 is 13 residues long. Germline V gene data show CDR1 as SNHLY and CDR2 as FYNNEI. The CDR3 DNA reads TGTGCCCCCCAAGGGGACACCTCCTACAAGCAGTACTTC. Translating it yields CAPQGDTSYKQYF.

The chain joins TRBV27 to TRBJ1-1; 7 bases line up with TRBD1. Germline values: CDR1 MNHEY, CDR2 SMNVEV (reference sequence). There are 15 residues in the CDR3. J gave up 1 base and V 6 bases, and 8 bases lay outside the gene matches. The DNA for the CDR3 is TGTGCCAGCAGCAGGGGGACAGCGGGGAACACTGAAGCTTTCTTT. Its translation: CASSRGTAGNTEAFF.

The chain links TRBV4-1 to TRBJ1-1, with TRBD1 as a possible D gene (6 bases). V was clipped by 7 bases and J by 4 bases, with 16 bases between them. The CDR3 is 14 amino acids. Germline V gives CDR1 MGHRA, CDR2 YSYEKL. Here the CDR3 DNA reads TGCGCCAGCACCCCGAGGGGGGGAGGCACTGAAGCTTTCTTT. It is translated as CASTPRGGGTEAFF.

J is TRBJ1-1 and V is TRBV7-8, with unresolved D. V lost 7 bases to trimming and J lost 0 bases, with 15 bases between them. Germline-derived CDR1 and CDR2 are SGHVS and FQNEAQ. CDR3 length: 15 residues. CDR3 loop: CASTNAGNLNTEAFF. CDR3 DNA sequence: TGTGCCAGCACCAATGCGGGGAATTTGAACACTGAAGCTTTCTTT.

The CDR3 DNA reads TGTGCCAGCAGCTTAACAGAGGCGGCCGAAGCTTTCTTT. As protein: CASSLTEAAEAFF. This chain connects TRBV7-3 to TRBJ1-1; D unclear. In germline, CDR1 is SGHTA, CDR2 FQGTGA. Trimming stripped 0 bases from V and 8 bases from J, with 10 bases between. This CDR3 comprises 13 residues. The full variable domain, completed using reference TRBV7-3 and TRBJ1-1, is GAGVSQTPSNKVTEKGKYVELRCDPISGHTALYWYRQSLGQGPEFLIYFQGTGAADDSGLPNDRFFAVRPEGSVSTLKIQRTERGDSAVYLCASSLTEAAEAFFGQGTRLTVV.

The CDR3 nucleotides read TGTGCCAGCTCAGGGACAGATAATGAAAAACTGTTTTTT. This gives the protein CASSGTDNEKLFF. The rearrangement joins TRBV18 to TRBJ1-4, with TRBD1 matching 7 bases. This CDR3 has 13 residues. J gave up 4 bases and V 5 bases, and 1 base lay outside the gene matches. CDR1 KGHSH and CDR2 LQKENI come from the germline V gene.

This chain uses TRBV9 with TRBJ2-7; no reliable D call. In germline, CDR1 is SGDLS, CDR2 YYNGEE. CDR3 length: 13 residues. Trimming left V 3 bases short and J 0 bases short, with 7 bases between. This CDR3 is CASSDAVSYEQYF. CDR3 sequence (DNA): TGTGCCAGCAGCGACGCAGTCTCCTACGAGCAGTACTTC. Complete variable domain (other parts from reference TRBV9 and TRBJ2-7): DSGVTQTPKHLITATGQRVTLRCSPRSGDLSVYWYQQSLDQGLQFLIQYYNGEERAKGNILERFSAQQFPDLHSELNLSSLELGDSALYFCASSDAVSYEQYFGPGTRLTVT.

V gene TRBV11-2 combines with J gene TRBJ1-4, with a possible D match to TRBD1 (6 bases). This CDR3 has 18 residues. V was trimmed by 4 bases and J by 3 bases, leaving 21 bases between them. The germline gives CDR1 SGHAT, CDR2 FQNNGV. Here the CDR3 reads CASSSPRGGGAANEKLFF. The CDR3 region has the DNA TGTGCCAGCAGCTCCCCCCGGGGTGGGGGGGCCGCTAATGAAAAACTGTTTTTT.

This chain connects TRBV5-4 to TRBJ2-3, with 10 bases lining up with TRBD1. Germline V CDR1 and CDR2: SGHNT, YYREEE (reference sequence). The CDR3 totals 15 residues. The junction had 6 bases not matched to a gene; V was cut back by 4 bases and J by 4 bases. The CDR3 spells CASSHRQGAADTQYF. The CDR3 DNA reads as TGTGCCAGCAGCCACCGACAGGGGGCGGCAGATACGCAGTATTTT.

This clone was counted once. The chain is built from TRBV7-8 and TRBJ2-3; TRBD2 aligns across 9 bases. CDR3 length: 16 amino acids. Germline V CDR1 and CDR2: SGHVS, FQNEAQ. J lost 2 bases, V lost 2 bases, and 5 bases had no gene match. The CDR3 region has the DNA TGTGCCAGCAGCTTATGGCGGGGGGGCCCCACAGATACGCAGTATTTT. Encoded protein: CASSLWRGGPTDTQYF.

The rearrangement joins TRBV2 to TRBJ2-1; 7 nucleotides align to TRBD2. The CDR3 has 16 amino acids. Germline V lookup: CDR1 SNHLY, CDR2 FYNNEI. V shed 1 base, J shed 1 base, and the junction held 4 bases outside the gene matches. The CDR3 nucleotides are TGTGCCAGCAGTGAAGGGCTAGCGGCTTCCTACAATGAGCAGTTCTTC. Residues: CASSEGLAASYNEQFF.

The CDR3 nucleotides read TGTGCCAGCAGCTGGGGACAGGGTCTAACTGAAGCTTTCTTT. Protein sequence: CASSWGQGLTEAFF. This rearrangement joins TRBV11-2 to TRBJ1-1; 9 bases fit TRBD1. The germline V gene has CDR1 SGHAT and CDR2 FQNNGV. With V trimmed by 4 bases and J by 5 bases, 5 bases remained unmatched. This CDR3 spans 14 amino acids.

V is TRBV6-4 and J is TRBJ2-3, with 9 bases that match TRBD2. The V segment lost 0 bases and the J segment 0 bases; nucleotides outside the gene matches: 1. Per germline, CDR1 MRHNA and CDR2 SNTAGT. This CDR3 is 16 amino acids long. The chain's CDR3 is CASSDSSGGSTDTQYF. The CDR3 DNA sequence: TGTGCCAGCAGTGACTCGAGCGGGGGGAGCACAGATACGCAGTATTTT.

The chain combines TRBV5-1 with TRBJ1-1; no definite D call. Between the trimmed V and J ends, which lost 7 bases and 2 bases, there was a span of 15 bases. The CDR3 covers 14 residues. Germline CDR1 is SGHRS and CDR2 is YFSETQ. The CDR3 DNA is TGCGCCAGCGCTATAATCGGGGAAAACACTGAAGCTTTCTTT. It specifies CASAIIGENTEAFF.

The rearrangement uses TRBV9 and TRBJ2-7; weak D call: TRBD2 (6 bases). Trimming cost V 0 bases and J 3 bases, with 13 bases left between them. The CDR3 extends over 15 amino acids. Germline CDR1 is SGDLS and CDR2 is YYNGEE. CDR3 residues: CASSVDGGALYEQYF. CDR3 DNA sequence: TGTGCCAGCAGCGTAGACGGGGGTGCTCTCTACGAGCAGTACTTC.

The chain recombines TRBV5-1 with TRBJ1-4; D not certain. Germline CDR1 reads SGHRS; CDR2 reads YFSETQ. The length of the CDR3 is 15 residues. Trimming pared 4 bases from V and 0 bases from J, leaving 10 bases between. This CDR3 is CASSPGSATNEKLFF. In DNA form, the CDR3 reads TGCGCCAGCAGCCCCGGGTCTGCAACTAATGAAAAACTGTTTTTT.

The chain links TRBV14 to TRBJ2-3, with D possibly being TRBD2 (6 bases). Germline lookup yields CDR1 SGHDN and CDR2 FVKESK. CDR3 size: 16 residues. V lost 0 bases and J 3 bases, leaving 13 bases between the germline ends. CDR3 protein: CASSQEGQEGTDTQYF. CDR3 nucleotide sequence: TGTGCCAGCAGCCAAGAGGGCCAGGAGGGTACAGATACGCAGTATTTT.